These T cell receptor beta chains were read from a single sample in a study of blood T cell repertoires in COVID-19. The protocol was immunoSEQ multiplex PCR, while the TCRdb copy is restricted to in-frame clones and leaves out a portion. The repertoire holds fewer than 400,000 clones, with more than 85% as singletons. The specimen was PBMCs or T cells enriched from blood (not recorded which). The receptors were gathered from a woman aged 25 to 39 who had recovered from COVID-19. Both conserved end residues are part of each CDR3. Each record gives: V gene, clone size, D gene, J gene, CDR3 protein, CDR3 DNA. The D gene is left open where the match is weak. Not all rows give a size; the values are once, few, many and, for expanded clones, a class.

TRBV18	NA	TRBD1	TRBJ1-1	CASSRDRGNTEAFF	TGTGCCAGCTCACGAGACAGGGGGAACACTGAAGCTTTCTTT
TRBV27	NA	NA	TRBJ1-5	CASSPRHYSNQPQHF	TGTGCCAGCAGCCCCCGTCACTATAGCAATCAGCCCCAGCATTTT
TRBV12-3/TRBV12-4	once	NA	TRBJ1-4	CASSLGWGEKLFF	TGTGCCAGCAGTTTAGGTTGGGGCGAAAAACTGTTTTTT
TRBV4-3	NA	NA	TRBJ1-1	CASSQEAVGNTEAFF	TGCGCCAGCAGCCAAGAGGCGGTAGGGAACACTGAAGCTTTCTTT
TRBV5-5	NA	NA	TRBJ2-7	CASSLAGQTYEQYF	TGTGCCAGCAGCTTGGCAGGACAGACCTACGAGCAGTACTTC
TRBV9	NA	NA	TRBJ2-6	CASSVSSGYGANVLTF	TGTGCCAGCAGCGTGTCATCAGGGTATGGGGCCAACGTCCTGACTTTC
TRBV7-3	NA	TRBD2	TRBJ2-3	CASSLNPGLAGATDTQYF	TGTGCCAGCAGCCTAAACCCTGGACTAGCTGGGGCCACAGATACGCAGTATTTT
TRBV21-1	once	NA	TRBJ1-3	CASSKGGQPTTRSGNTIYF	TGTGCCAGCAGCAAAGGTGGGCAGCCCACCACTCGCTCTGGAAACACCATATATTTT
TRBV5-1	NA	NA	TRBJ1-2	CASSPGGDYGYTF	TGCGCCAGCAGCCCGGGGGGTGACTATGGCTACACCTTC
TRBV4-3	NA	NA	TRBJ2-5	CASSQIGGETQYF	TGCGCCAGCAGCCAAATCGGGGGAGAGACCCAGTACTTC
TRBV4-1	NA	TRBD2	TRBJ2-3	CASSQGQREGDTQYF	TGCGCCAGCAGCCAAGGACAGCGGGAGGGAGATACGCAGTATTTT
TRBV11-3	NA	TRBD2	TRBJ2-3	CASSSSREGTDTQYF	TGTGCCAGCAGCTCTTCGCGGGAGGGCACAGATACGCAGTATTTT
TRBV5-1	few	TRBD1	TRBJ1-3	CASSWSGTAGNTIYF	TGCGCCAGCAGCTGGTCCGGGACAGCTGGAAACACCATATATTTT
TRBV4-3	NA	NA	TRBJ2-1	CASSPSRTGPINEQFF	TGCGCCAGCAGCCCCTCTAGAACAGGGCCCATCAATGAGCAGTTCTTC
TRBV4-3	NA	NA	TRBJ2-3	CASSQDPSFGGGEYF	TGCGCCAGCAGCCAAGATCCTTCGTTTGGAGGGGGGGAGTATTTT
TRBV7-9	NA	TRBD1	TRBJ1-4	CASSQGVVDEKLFF	TGTGCCAGCAGCCAGGGGGTAGTGGATGAAAAACTGTTTTTT
TRBV9	once	TRBD1	TRBJ1-2	CASSAYGQGRDYGYTF	TGTGCCAGCAGCGCTTATGGACAGGGGCGGGACTATGGCTACACCTTC
TRBV6-5	once	TRBD1	TRBJ2-7	CASSPRQGQHYEQYF	TGTGCCAGCAGTCCCCGACAGGGACAACACTACGAGCAGTACTTC
TRBV27	NA	NA	TRBJ2-3	CASSFIGGAADTQYF	TGTGCCAGCAGTTTTATCGGAGGGGCCGCAGATACGCAGTATTTT
TRBV6-5	NA	NA	TRBJ2-1	CASSYTVRDEQFF	TGTGCCAGCAGTTACACGGTGAGAGATGAGCAGTTCTTC
TRBV5-1	NA	TRBD1	TRBJ1-1	CASSRQTGMGEAFF	TGCGCCAGCAGCCGACAGACAGGGATGGGTGAAGCTTTCTTT
TRBV11-2	NA	NA	TRBJ1-1	CASAPRLDTEAFF	TGTGCCAGCGCCCCAAGACTGGACACTGAAGCTTTCTTT
TRBV12-3/TRBV12-4	NA	NA	TRBJ1-1	CASSLADTEAFF	TGTGCCAGCAGTTTGGCCGACACTGAAGCTTTCTTT
TRBV28	NA	NA	TRBJ2-1	CASSPLDSRAYNEQFF	TGTGCCAGCAGCCCACTGGACAGTAGGGCCTACAATGAGCAGTTCTTC
TRBV6-5	NA	TRBD1	TRBJ1-2	CASSYSSTGVYGYTF	TGTGCCAGCAGTTACTCGTCGACAGGGGTCTACGGCTACACCTTC
TRBV9	once	TRBD2	TRBJ2-3	CASSARLAGGHSNTDTQYF	TGTGCCAGCAGCGCCAGACTAGCGGGGGGTCACTCCAACACAGATACGCAGTATTTT
TRBV15	NA	TRBD2	TRBJ2-5	CATSRGLWERGAEETQYF	TGTGCCACCAGCAGAGGCCTTTGGGAGCGGGGGGCCGAAGAGACCCAGTACTTC
TRBV28	once	NA	TRBJ1-5	CASSSHRVNSNQPQHF	TGTGCCAGCAGTTCCCACCGGGTCAATAGCAATCAGCCCCAGCATTTT
TRBV2	NA	NA	TRBJ1-5	CASSGEENQPQHF	TGTGCCAGCAGCGGTGAGGAGAATCAGCCCCAGCATTTT
TRBV27	NA	TRBD2	TRBJ2-7	CASSSLTSGSSYEQYF	TGTGCCAGCAGTTCTCTCACTAGCGGGAGCTCCTACGAGCAGTACTTC
TRBV15	NA	NA	TRBJ2-7	CATSRVDTYEQYF	TGTGCCACCAGCAGAGTGGACACATACGAGCAGTACTTC
TRBV27	NA	TRBD1	TRBJ1-2	CASSPRMGQGQGYTF	TGTGCCAGCAGTCCCCGTATGGGACAGGGTCAGGGCTACACCTTC
TRBV7-9	NA	NA	TRBJ1-6	CASSRGSYNSPLHF	TGTGCCAGCAGCCGCGGTTCCTATAATTCACCCCTCCACTTT
TRBV2	NA	TRBD1	TRBJ1-1	CASTSPGTGRNTEAFF	TGTGCCAGCACCAGTCCCGGGACAGGGAGGAACACTGAAGCTTTCTTT
TRBV7-2	NA	NA	TRBJ2-3	CASSVEGPITDTQYF	TGTGCCAGCAGCGTAGAGGGGCCCATCACAGATACGCAGTATTTT
TRBV4-1	NA	TRBD1	TRBJ2-3	CASRTTGLSGQGPPQRTDTQYF	TGCGCCAGCAGGACTACAGGGCTCTCAGGACAGGGGCCCCCACAACGCACAGATACGCAGTATTTT
TRBV5-4	NA	TRBD2	TRBJ2-7	CASSSTSGSYEQYF	TGTGCCAGCAGCTCCACTAGCGGCTCCTACGAGCAGTACTTC
TRBV19	NA	NA	TRBJ2-3	CASSNSYLTSTDTQYF	TGTGCCAGTAGTAACTCCTACTTAACTAGCACAGATACGCAGTATTTT
TRBV7-9	NA	TRBD1	TRBJ1-2	CASSKGQGVGYTF	TGTGCCAGCAGCAAAGGACAGGGCGTTGGCTACACCTTC
TRBV27	NA	TRBD2	TRBJ2-7	CASSLIPSGASEQYF	TGTGCCAGCAGTTTAATTCCTAGCGGGGCGTCCGAGCAGTACTTC
TRBV7-2	NA	TRBD2	TRBJ2-7	CASSLGVGGGYEQYF	TGTGCCAGCAGCTTAGGAGTGGGCGGGGGCTACGAGCAGTACTTC
TRBV28	NA	TRBD2	TRBJ2-1	CASRPAGSGGQYNEQFF	TGTGCCAGCCGACCCGCGGGAAGCGGGGGGCAATACAATGAGCAGTTCTTC
TRBV4-2	NA	TRBD1	TRBJ1-1	CASSSTGVGAEAFF	TGTGCCAGCAGCTCTACAGGGGTGGGGGCTGAAGCTTTCTTT
TRBV24-1	few	NA	TRBJ1-2	CATIAGPPGPANYGYTF	TGTGCCACCATTGCGGGTCCTCCAGGTCCCGCTAACTATGGCTACACCTTC
TRBV7-2	NA	NA	TRBJ1-1	CASSLAHWSLAEAFF	TGTGCCAGCAGCTTAGCGCATTGGAGTTTAGCTGAAGCTTTCTTT
TRBV5-1	NA	NA	TRBJ2-7	CASSDRSLSYEQYF	TGCGCCAGCAGTGACAGGTCCCTCTCCTACGAGCAGTACTTC
TRBV11-3	NA	NA	TRBJ2-2	CASSFPRPLGTGELFF	TGTGCCAGCAGCTTTCCCCGACCCCTAGGCACCGGGGAGCTGTTTTTT
TRBV3-1/TRBV3-2	NA	NA	TRBJ2-1	CASSPTRGSYNEQFF	TGTGCCAGCAGCCCTACGAGAGGTTCCTACAATGAGCAGTTCTTC
TRBV18	NA	NA	TRBJ1-5	CASSPTGNQPQHF	TGTGCCAGCTCACCAACAGGCAATCAGCCCCAGCATTTT
TRBV6-6	few	NA	TRBJ2-7	CASKMRDGLEQYF	TGTGCCAGCAAGATGCGGGACGGGCTGGAGCAGTACTTC
TRBV7-3	NA	TRBD2	TRBJ2-3	CASSYLAGYTDTQYF	TGTGCCAGCAGTTACCTAGCGGGTTACACAGATACGCAGTATTTT
TRBV6-2/TRBV6-3	NA	NA	TRBJ1-2	CASSYSLEGGGYTF	TGTGCCAGCAGTTACTCGTTGGAGGGAGGAGGCTACACCTTC
TRBV20-1	NA	TRBD2	TRBJ2-1	CSASGLAGVREQFF	TGCAGTGCTAGTGGACTAGCGGGAGTTCGTGAGCAGTTCTTC
TRBV28	NA	NA	TRBJ1-1	CASSPGQSNTEAFF	TGTGCCAGCAGTCCAGGACAGTCGAACACTGAAGCTTTCTTT
TRBV28	NA	TRBD2	TRBJ2-7	CASRSGGSSNEQYF	TGTGCCAGCAGGAGCGGCGGGAGTAGCAACGAGCAGTACTTC
TRBV6-2/TRBV6-3	NA	NA	TRBJ1-1	CASSSGVYTEAFF	TGTGCCAGCAGTTCAGGGGTATACACTGAAGCTTTCTTT
TRBV18	NA	NA	TRBJ2-5	CASSSTGSQETQYF	TGTGCCAGCTCATCGACAGGATCCCAAGAGACCCAGTACTTC
TRBV28	NA	TRBD2	TRBJ2-7	CASSLAGTSGPYEQYF	TGTGCCAGCAGTTTGGCCGGGACTAGCGGTCCCTACGAGCAGTACTTC
TRBV9	NA	NA	TRBJ1-3	CASSINSGNTIYF	TGTGCCAGCAGCATCAACTCTGGAAACACCATATATTTT